The next 28 T cell receptor beta chains were all read from a single sample in a study of CD4 T cells in relation to SARS-CoV-2 and coronaviruses. Some clones are missing from TCRdb's copy, which holds only in-frame ones; the method was immunoSEQ multiplex PCR. The sample has some 16,000 clones; 70% to 80% are singletons. Unexposed donor CD4+ T cells date from about 2011-2018, before the COVID-19 pandemic. CD4+ T cells were isolated from the cells after less than 13 days of culture. These receptors have no identified antigens. The sequencing sample was made of CD4+ T cells from PBMCs, cultured in vitro. These receptors all stem from a human donor in good health.

This sequence joins TRBV6-4 and TRBJ2-3; maybe TRBD2 (5 bases). The CDR3 runs 15 residues. V lost 0 bases, J lost 3 bases, and 10 bases lay in between. Germline V gives CDR1 MRHNA, CDR2 SNTAGT. CDR3 DNA sequence: TGTGCCAGCAGTGACTCGATTTCGGGAACAGATACGCAGTATTTT. As protein: CASSDSISGTDTQYF.

J is TRBJ2-1 and V is TRBV4-1; 7 bases map to TRBD1. V lost 4 bases, J lost 4 bases, and 7 bases stayed unmatched. This CDR3 spans 15 amino acids. The germline V gene encodes CDR1 MGHRA and CDR2 YSYEKL. CDR3 bases: TGCGCCAGCAGCCTAGAGGGGGACAGATACAATGAGCAGTTCTTC. Residues: CASSLEGDRYNEQFF.

The chain couples TRBV27 to TRBJ1-5, with 7 positions matching TRBD1. The CDR3 has 15 amino acids. Germline V gives CDR1 MNHEY, CDR2 SMNVEV (reference sequence). Losses at the gene ends were 5 bases for V and 4 bases for J; bases not matched to a gene: 8. CDR3 nucleotide sequence: TGTGCCAGCAGTGGGGGCACAGGGGCGAATCAGCCCCAGCATTTT. Its protein is CASSGGTGANQPQHF.

The chain links TRBV5-1 to TRBJ2-5; weak D call: TRBD1 (6 bases). CDR3 length: 13 amino acids. Germline CDR1 and CDR2: SGHRS and YFSETQ. The ends were cut back, 4 bases at V and 4 bases at J, with 11 bases in the middle. DNA for the CDR3: TGCGCCAGCAGCGAGACAGGTTCAGAGACCCAGTACTTC. Translating it yields CASSETGSETQYF.

This chain links TRBV14 with TRBJ2-5; TRBD1 matches at 9 bases. Germline values: CDR1 SGHDN, CDR2 FVKESK. The V gene end was trimmed by 0 bases and the J gene end by 3 bases; junction bases not matched to a gene: 5. The length of the CDR3 is 16 residues. The CDR3 nucleotides read TGTGCCAGCAGCCAAGAATTCAGGGACAGGGAAGAGACCCAGTACTTC. It yields the protein CASSQEFRDREETQYF.

The chain uses TRBV24-1 and TRBJ2-1; D remains ambiguous. Trimming left V 1 base short and J 11 bases short, with 11 bases between. CDR1 is KGHDR, CDR2 SFDVKD, per germline. This CDR3 has 13 residues. As DNA, the CDR3 is TGTGCCACCAGTGATTTCCAGGCCCCCAAGCAGTTCTTC. Residues: CATSDFQAPKQFF.

The J gene is TRBJ1-2, the V gene TRBV29-1; no firm D call. This CDR3 comprises 10 residues. The V end lost 3 bases, the J end lost 6 bases, and 5 bases lay between the germline ends. Germline V CDR1 and CDR2: SQVTM, ANQGSEA. The CDR3 DNA reads TGCAGCGTTGATGAGGATGGCTACACCTTC. Amino acids: CSVDEDGYTF.

This clone appeared a few times. The chain couples TRBV5-5 to TRBJ1-2; D remains ambiguous. The CDR3 sequence is 15 residues long. Germline V gives CDR1 SGHKS, CDR2 YYEKEE (reference sequence). V was shortened by 4 bases and J by 0 bases, with 13 bases between the two germline ends. CDR3 sequence (DNA): TGTGCCAGCAGCCTGGTGACCGGAGCTAACTATGGCTACACCTTC. Residues: CASSLVTGANYGYTF.

This chain uses TRBV19 with TRBJ2-4; D not resolved. Germline CDR1 reads LNHDA; CDR2 reads SQIVND (reference sequence). The V end was cut by 1 base, the J end by 2 bases, with 9 bases between. This CDR3 contains 15 residues. The CDR3 sequence: CASSIGTGSKNIQYF. CDR3 bases: TGTGCCAGTAGTATAGGAACCGGGTCCAAAAACATTCAGTACTTC.

V and J are TRBV19 and TRBJ2-1; TRBD2 might be the D (7 bases). CDR1 and CDR2 (germline): LNHDA, SQIVND (reference sequence). The CDR3 runs 16 residues. The V and J ends lost 4 bases and 5 bases respectively, with 18 bases between them. In DNA, the CDR3 is TGTGCCAGTAGTAGTCGAGGGGGGGCTGAACACAATGAGCAGTTCTTC. Amino acids: CASSSRGGAEHNEQFF. The full variable domain, in which reference TRBV19 and TRBJ2-1 provide the parts outside the CDR3, is DGGITQSPKYLFRKEGQNVTLSCEQNLNHDAMYWYRQDPGQGLRLIYYSQIVNDFQKGDIAEGYSVSREKKESFPLTVTSAQKNPTAFYLCASSSRGGAEHNEQFFGPGTRLTVL.

This clone has more than one count but fewer than ten. The CDR3 nucleotides read TGTGCCAGCTCACCACCGGGACAGGCCGGAGGGGGGGAGACCCAGTACTTC. Translated: CASSPPGQAGGGETQYF. The chain recombines TRBV18 with TRBJ2-5, with 8 bases aligning to TRBD1. The CDR3 length is 17 residues. The J segment lost 5 bases and the V segment lost 0 bases, leaving 11 bases of the junction unmatched. Germline V gives CDR1 KGHSH, CDR2 LQKENI.

CDR3 nucleotides: TGTGCCAGTAGTGCGACAGGTAGGGCCACTGAAGCTTTCTTT. This codes for CASSATGRATEAFF. The chain combines TRBV19 with TRBJ1-1; the D gene is possibly TRBD1 (6 bases). Germline values: CDR1 LNHDA, CDR2 SQIVND (reference sequence). Trimming took 5 bases from V and 4 from J, leaving 14 bases between them. The CDR3 extends over 14 amino acids.

The chain has TRBV11-2 and TRBJ2-7, with a tentative D call TRBD1 (5 bases). The CDR3 runs to 14 residues. The V gene lost 0 bases and the J gene lost 0 bases, with 6 bases spanning the gap. Germline CDR1 reads SGHAT; CDR2 reads FQNNGV. The CDR3 DNA sequence: TGTGCCAGCAGCTTAGAACAGGCCTCCTACGAGCAGTACTTC. Translating it yields CASSLEQASYEQYF.

As DNA, the CDR3 is TGCGCCAGCAGCCGCTGGGGCAGGGGGACCGAGGCGAACACTGAAGCTTTCTTT. Translated: CASSRWGRGTEANTEAFF. The genes are TRBV4-1 and TRBJ1-1, with TRBD1 matching 7 bases. The ends lost 4 bases at V and 1 base at J; junction bases unmatched: 15. Germline V gene sequence: CDR1 MGHRA, CDR2 YSYEKL. The CDR3 sequence is 18 residues long.

The chain combines TRBV5-1 with TRBJ1-4, with D possibly TRBD1 on 5 matching bases. The germline V and J ends were trimmed by 0 bases and 8 bases, with 14 bases remaining between them. In germline, CDR1 is SGHRS, CDR2 YFSETQ. This CDR3 is built from 15 residues. Here the CDR3 reads CASSLVRGGKEKLFF. The CDR3 DNA follows: TGCGCCAGCAGCTTGGTTCGGGGGGGGAAGGAAAAACTGTTTTTT.

The chain recombines TRBV7-9 with TRBJ2-3, with 9 bases that match TRBD2. V lost 5 bases to trimming and J lost 2 bases; unmatched junction nucleotides: 11. Germline CDR1 is SEHNR and CDR2 is FQNEAQ (reference sequence). This CDR3 region has 17 residues. The CDR3 spells CASSAREAGGYTDTQYF. In nucleotides, the CDR3 is TGTGCCAGCAGCGCCCGGGAGGCGGGAGGGTACACAGATACGCAGTATTTT.

This chain links TRBV28 with TRBJ2-7; D is uncertain. CDR1 is MDHEN and CDR2 is SYDVKM in the germline V gene. Trimming took off 2 bases at V and 4 bases at J, with 6 bases between the two ends. CDR3 size: 12 residues. The DNA of the CDR3 is TGTGCCAGCAGTTTAACCTCTTACGAGCAGTACTTC. Protein product: CASSLTSYEQYF.

The chain recombines TRBV2 with TRBJ1-5, with D possibly matching TRBD1 (6 bases). Trimming pared 7 bases from V and 4 bases from J, leaving 11 bases between. This CDR3 region has 13 residues. CDR1 SNHLY and CDR2 FYNNEI come from the germline V gene. The CDR3 sequence: CASTRGGNQPQHF. In nucleotides, the CDR3 is TGTGCCAGCACTAGGGGGGGTAATCAGCCCCAGCATTTT. Looking up the rest from reference TRBV2 and TRBJ1-5 gives the full variable domain: EPEVTQTPSHQVTQMGQEVILRCVPISNHLYFYWYRQILGQKVEFLVSFYNNEISEKSEIFDDQFSVERPDGSNFTLKIRSTKLEDSAMYFCASTRGGNQPQHFGDGTRLSIL.

V is TRBV3-1 (or the pseudogene TRBV3-2) and J is TRBJ2-1; D may match TRBD1 or TRBD2 (5 bases each). The CDR3 runs to 16 residues. Germline lookup yields CDR1 LGHDT and CDR2 YNNKEL (reference sequence). V shed 5 bases and J shed 6 bases, with 20 bases lying between them. In nucleotides, the CDR3 is TGTGCCAGCAGCTCCAGGGCGTGGGGGTCAGGCAATGAGCAGTTCTTC. Translating gives CASSSRAWGSGNEQFF.

V and J are TRBV3-1 (or the pseudogene TRBV3-2) and TRBJ2-1, with 7 bases matching TRBD2. The CDR3 has 17 amino acids. Germline loops: CDR1 LGHDT, CDR2 YNNKEL (reference sequence). J lost 7 bases, V lost 4 bases, and 16 bases had no gene match. CDR3 DNA: TGTGCCAGCAGCCTGACCCGCTCAACAGACGGGGGGAATGAGCAGTTCTTC. Its protein is CASSLTRSTDGGNEQFF.

This clone was seen a few times. The chain couples TRBV7-3 to TRBJ2-1; 12 bases match TRBD2. The V and J ends lost 0 bases and 6 bases, in that order; junction bases with no gene match: 6. The CDR3 spans 17 residues. Germline lookup yields CDR1 SGHTA and CDR2 FQGTGA. Written as DNA, the CDR3 is TGTGCCAGCAGCTTAACGGGTCGACTAGCGGGAGTCAATGAGCAGTTCTTC. Residues: CASSLTGRLAGVNEQFF.

The chain employs TRBV6-5 and TRBJ1-5, with no clear D. The CDR3 has 15 amino acids. V was cut by 7 bases and J by 3 bases, with 16 bases left in between. In germline, CDR1 is MNHEY, CDR2 SVGAGI. CDR3 DNA: TGTGCCAGCATTTCGGAATCGGCGATCAATCAGCCCCAGCATTTT. It translates to CASISESAINQPQHF.

The chain links TRBV5-1 to TRBJ2-5; D is perhaps TRBD2 (6 bases). V was pared by 2 bases and J by 4 bases, with 18 bases between. The CDR3 totals 16 residues. Germline-derived CDR1 and CDR2 are SGHRS and YFSETQ. The CDR3 loop reads CASSFDRGRRAETQYF. Here the CDR3 DNA reads TGCGCCAGCAGCTTTGACCGAGGGAGGAGGGCAGAGACCCAGTACTTC.

This clone is categorized as medium-sized. The genes are TRBV2 and TRBJ2-7, with 8 bases fitting TRBD1. Germline V gives CDR1 SNHLY, CDR2 FYNNEI. CDR3 size: 14 residues. The V and J ends lost 6 bases and 0 bases, in that order; junction bases with no gene match: 4. The CDR3 coding sequence is TGTGCCAGCAGAACGACAGGGGTCTCCTACGAGCAGTACTTC. As protein: CASRTTGVSYEQYF.

This clone was seen a few times. The gene calls are TRBV9 and TRBJ1-2; D unclear. The V and J ends lost 0 bases and 6 bases respectively, with 9 bases between them. The length of the CDR3 is 13 residues. Germline V gives CDR1 SGDLS, CDR2 YYNGEE. In nucleotides, the CDR3 is TGTGCCAGCAGCGTAGGGAGGACTCATGGCTACACCTTC. Translated, it gives CASSVGRTHGYTF.

This clone is categorized as large (0.1 to 1%). The chain is built from TRBV24-1 and TRBJ2-2; D unclear. V was cut by 5 bases and J by 6 bases, with 3 bases left in between. CDR1 is KGHDR and CDR2 is SFDVKD in the germline V gene. This CDR3 spans 11 amino acids. This CDR3 is CATSVSGELFF. CDR3 in DNA: TGTGCCACCAGTGTCTCCGGGGAGCTGTTTTTT.

The chain combines TRBV18 with TRBJ2-7; TRBD2 is a possible D gene (5 bases). With 1 base removed from V and 0 bases from J, the gap between germline ends came to 10 bases. Germline CDR1 and CDR2: KGHSH and LQKENI. The CDR3 consists of 15 residues. The CDR3, as DNA: TGTGCCAGCTCACCACTTGGGGAGAGCTCCTACGAGCAGTACTTC. This codes for CASSPLGESSYEQYF.

The gene calls are TRBV27 and TRBJ1-5, with D maybe TRBD1 (6 bases). Germline V CDR1 and CDR2: MNHEY, SMNVEV (reference sequence). V was trimmed by 5 bases and J by 7 bases, leaving 21 bases between them. This CDR3 has 16 residues. The CDR3: CASSPGVGLQLQPQHF. CDR3 in DNA: TGTGCCAGCAGTCCAGGGGTGGGGTTACAATTGCAGCCCCAGCATTTT.